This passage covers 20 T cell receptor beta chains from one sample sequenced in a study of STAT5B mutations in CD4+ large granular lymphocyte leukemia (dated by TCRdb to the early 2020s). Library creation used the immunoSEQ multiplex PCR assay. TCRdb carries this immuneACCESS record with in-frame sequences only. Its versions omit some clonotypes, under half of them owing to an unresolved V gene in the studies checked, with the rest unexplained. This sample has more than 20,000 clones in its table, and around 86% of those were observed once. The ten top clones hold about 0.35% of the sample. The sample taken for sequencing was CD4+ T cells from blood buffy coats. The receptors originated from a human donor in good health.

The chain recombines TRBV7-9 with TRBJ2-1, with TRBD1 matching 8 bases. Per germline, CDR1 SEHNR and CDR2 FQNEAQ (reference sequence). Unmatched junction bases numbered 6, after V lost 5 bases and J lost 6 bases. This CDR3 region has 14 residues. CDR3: CASSAGQGPNEQFF. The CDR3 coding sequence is TGTGCCAGCAGCGCCGGACAGGGTCCCAATGAGCAGTTCTTC.

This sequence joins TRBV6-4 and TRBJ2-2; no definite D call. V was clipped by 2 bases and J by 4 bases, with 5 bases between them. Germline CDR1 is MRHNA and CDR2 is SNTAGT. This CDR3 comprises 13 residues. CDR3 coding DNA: TGTGCCAGCAGTGACCATGGCACCGGGGAGCTGTTTTTT. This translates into CASSDHGTGELFF.

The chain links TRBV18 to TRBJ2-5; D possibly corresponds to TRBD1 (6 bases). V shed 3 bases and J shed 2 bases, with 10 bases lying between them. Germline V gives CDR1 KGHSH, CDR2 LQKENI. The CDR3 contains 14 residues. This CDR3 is CASSPGQIQETQYF. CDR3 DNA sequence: TGTGCCAGCTCACCTGGACAGATTCAAGAGACCCAGTACTTC.

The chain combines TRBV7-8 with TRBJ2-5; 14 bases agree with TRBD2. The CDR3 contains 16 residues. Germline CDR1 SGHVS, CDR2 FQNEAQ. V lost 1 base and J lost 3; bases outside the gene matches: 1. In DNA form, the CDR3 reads TGTGCCAGCAGCTTAGGACTAGCGGGAGGGGAAGAGACCCAGTACTTC. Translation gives CASSLGLAGGEETQYF.

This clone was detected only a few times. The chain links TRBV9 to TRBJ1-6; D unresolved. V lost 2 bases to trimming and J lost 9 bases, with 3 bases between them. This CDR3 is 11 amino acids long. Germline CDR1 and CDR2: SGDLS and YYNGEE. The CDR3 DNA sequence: TGTGCCAGCAGCGTTACTTCACCCCTCCACTTT. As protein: CASSVTSPLHF.

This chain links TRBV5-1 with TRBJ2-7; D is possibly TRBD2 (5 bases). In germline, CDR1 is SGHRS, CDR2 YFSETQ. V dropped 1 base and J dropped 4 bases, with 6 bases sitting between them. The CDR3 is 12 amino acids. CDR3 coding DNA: TGCGCCAGCAGCTTGAGCGGATACGAGCAGTACTTC. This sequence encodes CASSLSGYEQYF.

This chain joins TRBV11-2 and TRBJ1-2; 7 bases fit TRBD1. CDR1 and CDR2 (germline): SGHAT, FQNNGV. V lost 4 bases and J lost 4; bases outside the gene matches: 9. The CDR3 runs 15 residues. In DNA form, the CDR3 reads TGTGCCAGCAGCTCGCCAGAGACAGGGACCTATGGCTACACCTTC. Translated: CASSSPETGTYGYTF.

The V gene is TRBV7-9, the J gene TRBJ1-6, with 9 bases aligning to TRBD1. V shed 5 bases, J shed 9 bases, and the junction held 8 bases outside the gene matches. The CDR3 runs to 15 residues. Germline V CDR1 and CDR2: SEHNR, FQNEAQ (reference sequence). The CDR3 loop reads CASSKLQGAISPLHF. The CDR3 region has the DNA TGTGCCAGCAGCAAACTACAGGGGGCTATTTCACCCCTCCACTTT.

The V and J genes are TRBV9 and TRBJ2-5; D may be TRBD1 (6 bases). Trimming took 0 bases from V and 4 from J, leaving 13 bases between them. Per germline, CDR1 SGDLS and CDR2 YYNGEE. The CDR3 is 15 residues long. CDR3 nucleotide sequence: TGTGCCAGCAGCGTAGGAGGGCAGGGGTCAGAGACCCAGTACTTC. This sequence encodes CASSVGGQGSETQYF.

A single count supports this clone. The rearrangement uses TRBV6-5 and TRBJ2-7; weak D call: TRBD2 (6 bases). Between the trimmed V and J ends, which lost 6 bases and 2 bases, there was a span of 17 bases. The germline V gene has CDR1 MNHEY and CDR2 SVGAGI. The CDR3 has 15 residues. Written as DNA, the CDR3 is TGTGCCAGCAGACCCAGCGGGTCCACGGCCTACGAGCAGTACTTC. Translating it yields CASRPSGSTAYEQYF.

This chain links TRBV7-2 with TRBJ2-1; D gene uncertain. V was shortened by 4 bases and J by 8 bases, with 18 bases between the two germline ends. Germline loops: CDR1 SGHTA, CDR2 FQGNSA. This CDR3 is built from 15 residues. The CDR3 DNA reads TGTGCCAGCAGCTCAAGACTCAATCTTCGGTATGAGCAGTTCTTC. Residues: CASSSRLNLRYEQFF.

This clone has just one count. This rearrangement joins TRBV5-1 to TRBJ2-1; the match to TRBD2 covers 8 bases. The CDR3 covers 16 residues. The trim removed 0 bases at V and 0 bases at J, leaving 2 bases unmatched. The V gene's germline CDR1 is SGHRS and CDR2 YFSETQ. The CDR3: CASSLAGGSSYNEQFF. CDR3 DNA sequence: TGCGCCAGCAGCTTGGCGGGAGGGAGCTCCTACAATGAGCAGTTCTTC.

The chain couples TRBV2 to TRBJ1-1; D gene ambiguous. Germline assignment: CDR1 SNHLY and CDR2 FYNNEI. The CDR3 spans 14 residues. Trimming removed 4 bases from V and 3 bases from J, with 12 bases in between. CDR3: CASSAGGGHTEAFF. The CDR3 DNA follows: TGTGCCAGCAGTGCTGGTGGTGGACACACTGAAGCTTTCTTT.

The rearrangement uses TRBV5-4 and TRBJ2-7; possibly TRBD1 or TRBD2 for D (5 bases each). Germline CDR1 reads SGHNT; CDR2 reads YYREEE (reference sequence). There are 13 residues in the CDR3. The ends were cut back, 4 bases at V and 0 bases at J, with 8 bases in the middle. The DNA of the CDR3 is TGTGCCAGCAGCACCGGGACCTCCTACGAGCAGTACGTC. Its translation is CASSTGTSYEQYV.

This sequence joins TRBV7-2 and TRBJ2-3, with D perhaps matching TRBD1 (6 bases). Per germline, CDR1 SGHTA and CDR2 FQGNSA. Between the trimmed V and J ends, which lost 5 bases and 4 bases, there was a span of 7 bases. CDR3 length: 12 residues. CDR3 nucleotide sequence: TGTGCCAGCAGCAAGGGGGCAGATACGCAGTATTTT. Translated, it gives CASSKGADTQYF.

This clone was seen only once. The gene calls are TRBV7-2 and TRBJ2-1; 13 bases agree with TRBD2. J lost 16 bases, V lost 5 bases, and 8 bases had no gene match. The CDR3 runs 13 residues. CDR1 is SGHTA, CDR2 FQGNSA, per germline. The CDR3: CASSRGLAGVRFF. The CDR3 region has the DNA TGTGCCAGCAGCCGCGGACTAGCGGGAGTTCGATTCTTC.

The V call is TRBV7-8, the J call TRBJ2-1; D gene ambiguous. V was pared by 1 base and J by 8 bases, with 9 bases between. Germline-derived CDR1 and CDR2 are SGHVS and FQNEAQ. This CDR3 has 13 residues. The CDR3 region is CASSLELLYEQFF. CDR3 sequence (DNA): TGTGCCAGCAGCTTAGAATTGCTGTATGAGCAGTTCTTC.

The CDR3, as DNA: TGCAGCGTTGACGGCCCCTCTGGGGCCAACGTCCTGACTTTC. This gives the protein CSVDGPSGANVLTF. The chain has TRBV29-1 and TRBJ2-6; D call uncertain. V was clipped by 3 bases and J by 0 bases, with 6 bases between them. Per the germline V gene, CDR1 is SQVTM and CDR2 is ANQGSEA. The CDR3 has 14 residues.

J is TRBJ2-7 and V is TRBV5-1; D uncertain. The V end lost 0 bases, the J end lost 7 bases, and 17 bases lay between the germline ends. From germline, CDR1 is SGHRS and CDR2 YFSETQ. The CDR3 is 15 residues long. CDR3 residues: CASSLALGRSREQYF. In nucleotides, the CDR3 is TGCGCCAGCAGCTTGGCCTTAGGGCGGTCCCGGGAGCAGTACTTC.

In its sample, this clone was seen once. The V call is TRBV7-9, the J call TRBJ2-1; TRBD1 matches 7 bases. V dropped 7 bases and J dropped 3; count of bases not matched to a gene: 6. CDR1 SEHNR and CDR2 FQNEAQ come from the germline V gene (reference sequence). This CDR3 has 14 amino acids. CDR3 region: CASTPTGYYNEQFF. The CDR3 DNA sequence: TGTGCCAGCACCCCGACAGGGTACTACAATGAGCAGTTCTTC.